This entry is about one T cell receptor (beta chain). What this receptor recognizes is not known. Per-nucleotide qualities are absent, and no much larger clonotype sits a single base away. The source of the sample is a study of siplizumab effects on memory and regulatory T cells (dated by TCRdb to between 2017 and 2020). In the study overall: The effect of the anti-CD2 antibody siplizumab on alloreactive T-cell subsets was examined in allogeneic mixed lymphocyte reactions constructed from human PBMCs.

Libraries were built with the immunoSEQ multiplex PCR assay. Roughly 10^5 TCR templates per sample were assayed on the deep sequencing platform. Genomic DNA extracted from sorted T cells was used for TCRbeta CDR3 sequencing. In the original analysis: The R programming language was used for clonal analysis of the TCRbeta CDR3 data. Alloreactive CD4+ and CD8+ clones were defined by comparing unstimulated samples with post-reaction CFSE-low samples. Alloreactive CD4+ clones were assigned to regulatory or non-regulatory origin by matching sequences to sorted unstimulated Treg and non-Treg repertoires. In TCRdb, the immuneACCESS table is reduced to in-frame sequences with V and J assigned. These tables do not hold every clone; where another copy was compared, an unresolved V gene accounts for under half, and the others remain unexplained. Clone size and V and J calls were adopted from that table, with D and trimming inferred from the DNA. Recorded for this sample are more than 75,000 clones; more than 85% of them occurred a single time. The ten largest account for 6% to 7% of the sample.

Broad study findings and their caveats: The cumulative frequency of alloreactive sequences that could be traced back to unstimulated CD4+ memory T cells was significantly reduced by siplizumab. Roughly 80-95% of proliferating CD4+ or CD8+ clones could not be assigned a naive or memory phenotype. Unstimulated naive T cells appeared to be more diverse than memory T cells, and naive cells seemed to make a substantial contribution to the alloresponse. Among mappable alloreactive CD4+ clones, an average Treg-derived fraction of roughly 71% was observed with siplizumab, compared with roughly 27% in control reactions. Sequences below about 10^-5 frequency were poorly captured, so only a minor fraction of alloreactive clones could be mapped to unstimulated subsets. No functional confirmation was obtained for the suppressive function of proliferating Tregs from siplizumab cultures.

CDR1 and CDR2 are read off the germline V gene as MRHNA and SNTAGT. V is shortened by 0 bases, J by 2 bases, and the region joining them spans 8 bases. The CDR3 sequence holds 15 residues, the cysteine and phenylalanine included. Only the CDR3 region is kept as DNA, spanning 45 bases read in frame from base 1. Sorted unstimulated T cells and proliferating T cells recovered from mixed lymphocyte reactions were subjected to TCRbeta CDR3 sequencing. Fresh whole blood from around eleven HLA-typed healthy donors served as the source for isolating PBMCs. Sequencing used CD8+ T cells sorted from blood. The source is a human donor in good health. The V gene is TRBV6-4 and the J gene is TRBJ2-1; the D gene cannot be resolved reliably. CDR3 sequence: CASSDSRLPYNEQFF. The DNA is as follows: TGTGCCAGCAGTGACTCGAGGCTCCCCTACAATGAGCAGTTCTTC.